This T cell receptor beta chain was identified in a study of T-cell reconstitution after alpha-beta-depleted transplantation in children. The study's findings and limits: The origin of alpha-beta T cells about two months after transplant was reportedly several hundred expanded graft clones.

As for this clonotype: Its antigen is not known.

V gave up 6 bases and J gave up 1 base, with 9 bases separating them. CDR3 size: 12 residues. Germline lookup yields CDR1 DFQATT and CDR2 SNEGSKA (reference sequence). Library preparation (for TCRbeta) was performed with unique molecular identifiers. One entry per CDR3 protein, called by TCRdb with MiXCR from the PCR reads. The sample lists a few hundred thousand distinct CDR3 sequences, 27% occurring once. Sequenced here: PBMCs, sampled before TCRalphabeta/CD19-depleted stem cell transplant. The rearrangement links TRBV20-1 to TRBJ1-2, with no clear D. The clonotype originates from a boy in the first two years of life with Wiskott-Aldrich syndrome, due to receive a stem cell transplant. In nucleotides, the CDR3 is TGCAGTGCCCCGGACCTTAACTATGGCTACACCTTC. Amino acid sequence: CSAPDLNYGYTF.